This T cell receptor beta chain was observed in a study of shared clonotypes between healthy human individuals. From CD4+ cells came CD45RA+ naive and CD45RA-negative memory subsets. Generated by immunoSEQ multiplex PCR, the TCRdb table keeps only in-frame clones and is missing some. The table records a few million clones, less than 95% of them present only once. CDR1 SNHLY and CDR2 FYNNEI come from the germline V gene. V trimming: 5 bases; J trimming: 3 bases; junction bases outside the gene matches: 4. The CDR3 runs to 14 residues. The chain links TRBV2 to TRBJ1-5; 7 bases map to TRBD1. This receptor was taken from a man between 18 and 29 years old in good health. Some clones in this sample may be carry-over from other donors' samples. The sequenced sample was naive CD4+ T cells from PBMCs. The sample's subset: CD45RA+ positively selected. CDR3 DNA sequence: TGTGCCAGCAGTACACAGGGGTCCAATCAGCCCCAGCATTTT. It yields the protein CASSTQGSNQPQHF.